This TCR beta chain was observed in a study of cytomegalovirus exposure and HLA in healthy donors. Overall study: Approximately 85 million unique TCRs from HLA-typed donors were held in an early data release. Broader study findings: In a later analysis, HLA-C alleles had the fewest associated TCRs, DRB1 alleles the most. According to an earlier analysis, most TCR beta V segments yielded productive rearrangements about 87% or about 30% of the time.

A note on this clone: Its antigen is as yet unknown.

The V gene's germline CDR1 is MDHEN and CDR2 SYDVKM. This CDR3 has 13 amino acids. V shed 6 bases and J shed 4 bases, with 12 bases lying between them. This PCR relied on a set of 60 Vbeta primers and 13 Jbeta primers. Some clones are missing from TCRdb's copy, which holds only in-frame ones; the method was immunoSEQ multiplex PCR. The table shows 150,000 or so clones, with around 75% occurring only once. The source material was PBMCs. The source of this sequence is a male donor in good health and CMV-seronegative. The chain recombines TRBV28 with TRBJ1-2, with a possible D match to TRBD1 (5 bases). CDR3 nucleotides: TGTGCCAGCAGGCCTGGACAAGCCTATGGCTACACCTTC. Encoded protein: CASRPGQAYGYTF.